This TCR beta chain was found in a study of CD8 T cells in ankylosing spondylitis. Overall study findings and caveats: Seemingly distinctive of ankylosing spondylitis blood was a TCR beta motif formed by eight highly homologous variants. Disease-linked clones bore a CD8+ phenotype, appearing relatively rarely in peripheral blood. A number of the motif variants had already been described in reactive arthritis synovial fluid and blood. Enrichment of disease-linked clones was reportedly significant in matched ankylosing spondylitis synovial fluid.

This clonotype came up many times. The antigen remains unidentified. TCR beta libraries were made by quantitative 5'-RACE with molecular barcodes. TCRdb re-derived calls from the 5' RACE reads in MiXCR, one entry per CDR3 protein. Among 500,000 or so distinct CDR3 sequences, roughly 5.3% were seen once, and the ten largest hold approximately 4%. The CDR3 extends over 15 amino acids. CDR1 SGHRS and CDR2 YFSETQ come from the germline V gene. The germline V and J ends were trimmed by 4 bases and 3 bases, with 17 bases remaining between them. The sequence derives from a male donor with ankylosing spondylitis. Material: blood, either unsorted or a sorted T cell fraction (not recorded which). The V call is TRBV5-1, the J call TRBJ2-7, with D perhaps matching TRBD2 (6 bases). The CDR3 DNA reads as TGCGCCAGCAGCATCGGACTACCGTTTTACTACGAGCAGTACTTC. Its translation is CASSIGLPFYYEQYF.